This T cell receptor (beta chain) was sequenced during a study of blood T cells in healthy people across ages. Points from the study as a whole: Unsorted PBMCs blocked a conclusive comparison of naive and antigen-experienced cells. Naive T cell percentage strongly correlated with TCR beta diversity.

This CDR3 comprises 15 residues. The V end lost 1 base, the J end lost 5 bases, and 13 bases lay between the germline ends. Every donor contributed roughly 10 milliliters of peripheral blood by blood draw. As to this clonotype: Its antigen is undetermined.

The second PCR ran roughly 6 to 11 cycles with a sample-barcoded 5' primer and J-beta primers. TCRdb itself ran the 5' RACE reads through MiXCR, one entry per CDR3 protein. Counted here are 850,000 or so distinct CDR3 sequences, less than 35% occurring once; the ten biggest clones make up 15% to 20%. This TCR was sampled from a woman older than 75 in good health. Specimen: blood. The rearrangement joins TRBV12-3 or TRBV12-4 to TRBJ2-3; either TRBD1 or TRBD2 may supply D (6 bases each). The CDR3 reads CASSLGEGGGDTQYF. In nucleotides, the CDR3 is TGTGCCAGCAGTTTAGGGGAAGGGGGAGGAGATACGCAGTATTTT.